The 17 T cell receptor beta chains given below trace back to one sample, sequenced in a study of neurological immune-mediated disorders. TCRdb itself ran the 5' RACE reads through MiXCR, one entry per CDR3 protein. The data contain tens of thousands of distinct CDR3 sequences, 17% of them seen just once; the ten biggest clones take up 15%. Sequenced: PBMCs. The receptor source for this set is a woman in her thirties or forties in good health.

Ten or more counts support this clonotype. J is TRBJ2-3 and V is TRBV5-1; the D gene could be TRBD1 or TRBD2 (6 bases each). Per germline, CDR1 SGHRS and CDR2 YFSETQ. V gave up 3 bases and J gave up 4 bases, with 9 bases separating them. This CDR3 region has 13 residues. The CDR3 loop reads CASSSGAPDTQYF. The CDR3 nucleotides are TGCGCCAGCAGCTCGGGGGCCCCAGATACGCAGTATTTT.

This clonotype was counted at least ten times. CDR3 residues: CAISEGAEPQHF. CDR3 sequence (DNA): TGTGCCATCAGTGAGGGAGCGGAGCCCCAGCATTTT. The J gene is TRBJ1-5, the V gene TRBV10-3; D gene uncertain. V was shortened by 2 bases and J by 8 bases, with 7 bases between the two germline ends. The CDR3 runs to 12 residues. Germline values: CDR1 ENHRY, CDR2 SYGVKD.

This clonotype appeared many times. The chain carries TRBV6-5 and TRBJ1-1; no firm D call. Trimming shortened V by 1 base and J by 2 bases, and 11 bases separated the two germline ends. From germline, CDR1 is MNHEY and CDR2 SVGAGI. The CDR3 extends over 15 amino acids. The CDR3 nucleotides are TGTGCCAGCAGTTACTTGACACCCCACAACACTGAAGCTTTCTTT. This gives the protein CASSYLTPHNTEAFF.

This clonotype was seen ten or more times. The chain employs TRBV7-3 and TRBJ2-1, with a tentative D call TRBD2 (7 bases). CDR3 length: 15 residues. Trimming cost V 4 bases and J 7 bases, with 17 bases left between them. CDR1 is SGHTA, CDR2 FQGTGA, per germline. The CDR3 DNA reads as TGTGCCAGCAGCTCCGGACTAGGGGGTGTAAATGAGCAGTTCTTC. Amino acids: CASSSGLGGVNEQFF.

This clonotype was recorded many times. The rearrangement uses TRBV6-2 or TRBV6-3 and TRBJ2-5; a weak D match, TRBD2 (7 bases). The V end lost 6 bases, the J end lost 4 bases, and 15 bases lay between the germline ends. The length of the CDR3 is 14 residues. Germline CDR1 and CDR2: MNHEY and SVGEGT. CDR3: CASSHAGAGETQYF. In DNA, the CDR3 is TGTGCCAGCAGCCACGCGGGGGCCGGAGAGACCCAGTACTTC.

This clonotype appeared many times. V and J are TRBV3-1 and TRBJ1-2, with D possibly being TRBD1 (5 bases). Germline-derived CDR1 and CDR2 are LGHDT and YNNKEL (reference sequence). The CDR3 loop spans 13 amino acids. The ends were cut back, 4 bases at V and 4 bases at J, with 10 bases in the middle. CDR3 sequence: CASSPGTLYGYTF. The CDR3 DNA sequence: TGTGCCAGCAGCCCCGGGACCCTCTATGGCTACACCTTC.

This clonotype was counted at least ten times. DNA for the CDR3: TGTGCCAGCAGCCAAGAAGGGACGAGGATATCTAACTATGGCTACACCTTC. Translated, it gives CASSQEGTRISNYGYTF. The chain carries TRBV3-1 and TRBJ1-2; tentatively, D is TRBD1 (5 bases). The CDR3 totals 17 residues. Trimming cost V 0 bases and J 0 bases, with 14 bases left between them. Germline CDR1 LGHDT, CDR2 YNNKEL (reference sequence).

This clonotype was recorded a few times. V and J are TRBV20-1 and TRBJ1-5; no reliable D call. This CDR3 region has 15 residues. Germline assignment: CDR1 DFQATT and CDR2 SNEGSKA (reference sequence). V lost 0 bases and J lost 2, with 11 bases in between. The CDR3 is CSAREIWQGNQPQHF. The CDR3 region has the DNA TGCAGTGCTAGAGAAATCTGGCAGGGCAATCAGCCCCAGCATTTT.

There are many counts of this clonotype. The chain couples TRBV9 to TRBJ2-3; perhaps TRBD1 as D (6 bases). Germline V CDR1 and CDR2: SGDLS, YYNGEE. The CDR3 has 15 residues. V shed 5 bases and J shed 4 bases, with 17 bases lying between them. CDR3 sequence reads: CASSSNRGNPDTQYF. For the CDR3, the DNA is TGTGCCAGCAGTTCTAATAGGGGGAACCCAGATACGCAGTATTTT. Using reference TRBV9 and TRBJ2-3 for the parts outside the CDR3, the full variable domain is DSGVTQTPKHLITATGQRVTLRCSPRSGDLSVYWYQQSLDQGLQFLIQYYNGEERAKGNILERFSAQQFPDLHSELNLSSLELGDSALYFCASSSNRGNPDTQYFGPGTRLTVL.

Many counts were recorded for this clonotype. The chain has TRBV6-5 and TRBJ2-7; the D call may be TRBD1 or TRBD2 (7 bases each). Trimming left V 10 bases short and J 5 bases short, with 15 bases between. CDR1 and CDR2 (germline): MNHEY, SVGAGI. The CDR3 totals 12 residues. As DNA, the CDR3 is TGTGCCACAGAGGGAGGGGGCGACGAGCAGTACTTC. This encodes CATEGGGDEQYF.

This clonotype has at least ten counts. The chain is built from TRBV7-8 and TRBJ1-1; tentative D call: TRBD1 (5 bases). The CDR3 is made up of 15 amino acids. With 1 base removed from V and 0 bases from J, the gap between germline ends came to 9 bases. Germline V gene data show CDR1 as SGHVS and CDR2 as FQNEAQ. The CDR3 sequence is CASSLGRGMNTEAFF. The DNA for the CDR3 is TGTGCCAGCAGCTTAGGTAGGGGAATGAACACTGAAGCTTTCTTT.

As to this clonotype: A much larger clone lies a single base off, so this may be a read error. This chain connects TRBV5-1 to TRBJ2-2; no reliable D call. Trimming removed 0 bases at V and 6 bases at J, with 9 bases between. The CDR3 covers 14 residues. CDR1 SGHRS and CDR2 YFSETQ come from the germline V gene. CDR3 coding DNA: TGCGCCAGCAGCTTGGAGCCCAAATCCGGGGAGCTGTTTTTT. This sequence encodes CASSLEPKSGELFF.

There are many counts of this clonotype. V usage is TRBV29-1 and J usage is TRBJ2-5, with 11 positions matching TRBD2. CDR3 length: 17 amino acids. J was trimmed by 5 bases and V by 0 bases; bases with no gene match: 11. Germline CDR1 is SQVTM and CDR2 is ANQGSEA. CDR3 nucleotides: TGCAGCGTTGAAGATCAAGGGATAGCGGGGGGGCGGGAGACCCAGTACTTC. Translating it yields CSVEDQGIAGGRETQYF.

This clonotype was counted many times. V is TRBV10-3 and J is TRBJ2-3; D remains ambiguous. Trimming took 7 bases from V and 3 from J, leaving 8 bases between them. CDR3 size: 12 residues. The germline V gene has CDR1 ENHRY and CDR2 SYGVKD. This CDR3 reads CAIKTLTDTQYF. The CDR3 nucleotides read TGTGCCATCAAAACCCTGACAGATACGCAGTATTTT.

Ten or more counts support this clonotype. V and J are TRBV20-1 and TRBJ2-1, with D perhaps matching TRBD2 (6 bases). Germline CDR1 is DFQATT and CDR2 is SNEGSKA (reference sequence). V was clipped by 5 bases and J by 10 bases, with 21 bases between them. The CDR3 loop spans 14 amino acids. The DNA for the CDR3 is TGCAGTGCTGACGAGGACTATCGCAAACTCGAGCAGTTCTTC. Encoded protein: CSADEDYRKLEQFF.

This clonotype was picked up many times. V is TRBV2 and J is TRBJ2-1; 11 bases align to TRBD2. Germline CDR1 reads SNHLY; CDR2 reads FYNNEI. The V and J ends lost 6 bases and 4 bases, in that order; junction bases with no gene match: 8. The CDR3 contains 16 residues. DNA for the CDR3: TGTGCCAGCAGAAAATATAGCGGGGGGGTTTACAATGAGCAGTTCTTC. It specifies CASRKYSGGVYNEQFF.

The chain links TRBV3-1 to TRBJ2-3; D is tentatively TRBD1 or TRBD2 (7 bases each). The CDR3 length is 15 residues. Germline assignment: CDR1 LGHDT and CDR2 YNNKEL (reference sequence). Deletions cut 6 bases from V and 5 bases from J, with 18 bases between. The CDR3 here is CASSKGRDSQDTQYF. The DNA of the CDR3 is TGTGCCAGCAGTAAAGGGAGGGACAGTCAAGATACGCAGTATTTT.